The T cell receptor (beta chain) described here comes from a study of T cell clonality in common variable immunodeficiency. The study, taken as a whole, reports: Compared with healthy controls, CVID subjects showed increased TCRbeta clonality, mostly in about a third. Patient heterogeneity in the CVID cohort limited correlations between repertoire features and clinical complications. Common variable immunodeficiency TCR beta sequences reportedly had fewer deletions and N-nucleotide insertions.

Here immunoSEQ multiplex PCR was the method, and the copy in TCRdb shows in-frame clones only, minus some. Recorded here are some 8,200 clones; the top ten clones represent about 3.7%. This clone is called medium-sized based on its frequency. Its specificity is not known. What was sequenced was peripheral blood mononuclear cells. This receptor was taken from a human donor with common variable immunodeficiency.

The CDR3 spells CASSPMSMNTEAFF. The DNA read from the CDR3 is TGCGCCAGCAGCCCTATGTCCATGAACACTGAA. This chain connects TRBV5-1 to TRBJ1-1; no clear D gene. Read sequence stops 3 residues before the CDR3 end, and the germline J gene provides the missing end. The CDR3 covers 14 residues. CDR1 is SGHRS, CDR2 YFSETQ, per germline. V was pared by 4 bases and J by 0 bases, with 10 bases between.